This T cell receptor (beta chain) emerged from a study of CD8 T cells in Susac syndrome. General study results and limits: Peak Susac CD8+ clonal expansion was seen in TEMRA cells and active patients. In total CD8+ repertoires, around 15 Susac-specific public clones were detected, and CD8+ TEMRA repertoires contained four or five.

It was with random hexamers that roughly 0.45 to 1 ug RNA was reverse transcribed. The authors amplified TCR beta CDR3 across 54 Vbeta and 13 Jbeta using immunoSEQ multiplex PCR. TCRdb passed the immunoSEQ multiplex PCR reads through MiXCR, listing each CDR3 protein once. The repertoire has under 85,000 distinct CDR3 sequences, around 94% of them found once; the top ten carry about 0.99%. Remarks on this clonotype: Its antigen remains unidentified.

The sequence was collected from a human donor with Susac syndrome. The material sequenced was CD8+ T cells from PBMCs.

The CDR3 loop is CASTREPVTTGELFF. The CDR3 DNA follows: TGCGCCAGCACAAGGGAACCTGTCACCACCGGGGAGCTGTTTTTT. The chain recombines TRBV4-1 with TRBJ2-2; D not resolved. This CDR3 contains 15 residues. Germline CDR1 and CDR2: MGHRA and YSYEKL. Deletions cut 7 bases from V and 4 bases from J, with 16 bases between.